These 2 T cell receptor beta chains were all obtained from the same sample, sequenced in a study of early T cells in non-severe SARS-CoV-2 infection. TCRdb reanalysed the 5' RACE reads using MiXCR and keeps one entry per CDR3 protein. The sample yields 80,000 to 95,000 distinct CDR3 sequences, around 15% seen once. What was sequenced was whole blood. Receptor source: an adult who was a healthcare worker with PCR-confirmed SARS-CoV-2 infection or an uninfected control (not recorded which).

This clonotype was picked up many times. This chain connects TRBV29-1 to TRBJ1-1, with a weak D call TRBD1 (5 bases). V was shortened by 5 bases and J by 4 bases, with 14 bases between the two germline ends. The CDR3 is made up of 13 amino acids. Per germline, CDR1 SQVTM and CDR2 ANQGSEA. The CDR3 spells CSVPPWGGTEAFF. DNA for the CDR3: TGCAGCGTTCCCCCTTGGGGGGGCACTGAAGCTTTCTTT.

This chain connects TRBV29-1 to TRBJ1-2; D is perhaps TRBD1 (5 bases). The CDR3 sequence is 12 residues long. CDR1 and CDR2 from the germline V gene are SQVTM and ANQGSEA. Between the trimmed V and J ends, which lost 4 bases and 5 bases, there was a span of 11 bases. CDR3 coding DNA: TGCAGCGTTGCCAGGGATCGGTATGGCTACACCTTC. Residues: CSVARDRYGYTF.